These 24 T cell receptor beta chains share one sample of origin, sequenced in a study of T cell responses to AZD1222 COVID-19 vaccine (dated by TCRdb to the early 2020s). The library relied on the immunoSEQ multiplex PCR assay. What TCRdb holds here is the immuneACCESS table cut down to in-frame rearrangements. Part of the clones is not present; checked against another copy, under half of the missing clones reflect an unresolved V gene, and the others are unexplained. For this sample there are 150,000 or so clones; about 91% appear just once. About 2.5% of the sample is held by the ten biggest clonotypes. The sample's time point label, decoded: baseline before first vaccination. The sequenced sample was peripheral blood, obtained on day 0 of AZD1222 vaccination. These receptors all stem from an adult in good health.

V usage is TRBV27 and J usage is TRBJ2-7, with 7 nucleotides matching TRBD1. J was trimmed by 6 bases and V by 3 bases; bases with no gene match: 5. Per germline, CDR1 MNHEY and CDR2 SMNVEV (reference sequence). The CDR3 consists of 13 residues. The CDR3 DNA is TGTGCCAGCAGTTTTTTGACAGGGCTCGAGCAGTACTTC. Translating gives CASSFLTGLEQYF.

The chain is built from TRBV24-1 and TRBJ2-1; D is possibly TRBD2 (5 bases). This CDR3 contains 16 residues. Germline CDR1 KGHDR, CDR2 SFDVKD. Deletions cut 5 bases from V and 1 base from J, with 14 bases between. As DNA, the CDR3 is TGTGCCACCAGTGGGTCGGACTCCAGATCCTACAATGAGCAGTTCTTC. This translates into CATSGSDSRSYNEQFF.

The chain links TRBV6-5 to TRBJ2-2; 9 bases fit TRBD1. CDR1 and CDR2 from the germline V gene are MNHEY and SVGAGI. The CDR3 covers 15 residues. The V segment lost 6 bases and the J segment 6 bases; nucleotides outside the gene matches: 8. This chain's CDR3 is CASSPQDRGSGELFF. DNA of the CDR3: TGTGCCAGCAGCCCCCAGGACAGGGGATCCGGGGAGCTGTTTTTT.

The chain recombines TRBV4-3 with TRBJ2-1; no clear D gene. The CDR3 runs 13 residues. Germline-derived CDR1 and CDR2 are LGHNA and YSLEER. Trimming took 1 base from V and 6 from J, leaving 7 bases between them. The CDR3 nucleotides read TGCGCCAGCAGCCAAGGAACGCGCAATGAGCAGTTCTTC. It yields the protein CASSQGTRNEQFF.

The chain joins TRBV7-3 to TRBJ2-3; 8 bases are shared with TRBD1. In germline, CDR1 is SGHTA, CDR2 FQGTGA. V dropped 4 bases and J dropped 4; count of bases not matched to a gene: 7. The CDR3 is made up of 15 amino acids. In nucleotides, the CDR3 is TGTGCCAGCAGCTCACCCGGGACAGGCTCAGATACGCAGTATTTT. Translating gives CASSSPGTGSDTQYF.

The chain links TRBV27 to TRBJ2-1; 10 bases agree with TRBD2. Trimming removed 6 bases from V and 4 bases from J; junction bases left unmatched: 6. The CDR3 is made up of 15 amino acids. Germline assignment: CDR1 MNHEY and CDR2 SMNVEV (reference sequence). CDR3 sequence (DNA): TGTGCCAGCAGAATAGCGGGGGGAGGATACAATGAGCAGTTCTTC. Translating it yields CASRIAGGGYNEQFF.

The rearrangement links TRBV6-5 to TRBJ1-2, with no clear D. Trimming left V 8 bases short and J 0 bases short, with 10 bases between. Germline V gene lookup returns CDR1 MNHEY and CDR2 SVGAGI. There are 13 residues in the CDR3. The CDR3 DNA reads as TGTGCCAGCTTAAGTGAGTCTAACTATGGCTACACCTTC. Protein product: CASLSESNYGYTF.

The chain links TRBV30 to TRBJ2-7; D could derive from TRBD1 or TRBD2 (5 bases each). From germline, CDR1 is GTSNPN and CDR2 SVGIG (reference sequence). The CDR3 is 15 residues long. V lost 5 bases, J lost 2 bases, and 19 bases lay in between. CDR3 coding DNA: TGTGCCTGGCACCTACCGGGACGGGGAACCTACGAGCAGTACTTC. It codes for CAWHLPGRGTYEQYF.

This clone has a single count. V is TRBV29-1 and J is TRBJ2-1; 9 nucleotides agree with TRBD2. The V segment lost 6 bases and the J segment 5 bases; nucleotides outside the gene matches: 5. This CDR3 has 13 amino acids. CDR1 and CDR2 (germline): SQVTM, ANQGSEA. The CDR3 loop reads CSVRRGGNNEQFF. The CDR3 coding sequence is TGCAGCGTGAGGCGGGGGGGCAACAATGAGCAGTTCTTC.

The chain has TRBV6-5 and TRBJ2-5, with 8 bases identical to TRBD2. The CDR3 loop spans 13 amino acids. J was trimmed by 4 bases and V by 10 bases; bases with no gene match: 8. Germline lookup yields CDR1 MNHEY and CDR2 SVGAGI. The CDR3 is CATLGLAGETQYF. In DNA, the CDR3 is TGTGCCACCCTAGGACTAGCAGGAGAGACCCAGTACTTC.

The chain employs TRBV7-9 and TRBJ1-5; D call uncertain. Trimming took off 1 base at V and 6 bases at J, with 7 bases between the two ends. There are 13 residues in the CDR3. CDR1 and CDR2 from the germline V gene are SEHNR and FQNEAQ (reference sequence). The CDR3 reads CASSLGDSQPQHF. CDR3 DNA sequence: TGTGCCAGCAGCTTAGGAGATAGTCAGCCCCAGCATTTT.

DNA for the CDR3: TGTGCCAGCAGCCCCTCGGACGGACGGTTTGTTTCACCCCTCCACTTT. It translates to CASSPSDGRFVSPLHF. This chain connects TRBV9 to TRBJ1-6; no clear D gene. V was trimmed by 4 bases and J by 9 bases, leaving 20 bases between them. CDR1 SGDLS and CDR2 YYNGEE come from the germline V gene. There are 16 residues in the CDR3. The full variable domain, completed using reference TRBV9 and TRBJ1-6, is DSGVTQTPKHLITATGQRVTLRCSPRSGDLSVYWYQQSLDQGLQFLIQYYNGEERAKGNILERFSAQQFPDLHSELNLSSLELGDSALYFCASSPSDGRFVSPLHFGNGTRLTVT.

In its sample, this clone was seen once. The chain uses TRBV9 and TRBJ2-5; TRBD1 matches 9 bases. CDR1 and CDR2 from the germline V gene are SGDLS and YYNGEE. This CDR3 has 14 amino acids. V shed 4 bases, J shed 5 bases, and the junction held 6 bases outside the gene matches. The CDR3 reads CASSFRQGGETQYF. CDR3 coding DNA: TGTGCCAGCAGCTTCCGACAGGGGGGGGAGACCCAGTACTTC.

Only a few counts were recorded for this clone. This rearrangement joins TRBV19 to TRBJ1-5; no firm D call. This CDR3 has 14 residues. The germline gives CDR1 LNHDA, CDR2 SQIVND (reference sequence). With 3 bases removed from V and 10 bases from J, the gap between germline ends came to 16 bases. In DNA form, the CDR3 reads TGTGCCAGTAGTATTAGTGGCAGCGGAATACCCCAGCATTTT. This translates into CASSISGSGIPQHF.

The chain has TRBV7-2 and TRBJ1-3; no definite D call. Trimming stripped 5 bases from V and 3 bases from J, with 17 bases between. The CDR3 extends over 16 amino acids. CDR1 is SGHTA and CDR2 is FQGNSA in the germline V gene. The CDR3 nucleotides read TGTGCCAGCAGCCAACGGGCCCCGGGTGGTGGAAACACCATATATTTT. It yields the protein CASSQRAPGGGNTIYF.

The chain is built from TRBV19 and TRBJ2-5, with D possibly being TRBD2 (5 bases). V lost 7 bases, J lost 4 bases, and 13 bases lay in between. Germline V gene sequence: CDR1 LNHDA, CDR2 SQIVND (reference sequence). This CDR3 spans 13 amino acids. This CDR3 is CASKMGATETQYF. DNA of the CDR3: TGTGCCAGTAAAATGGGAGCCACAGAGACCCAGTACTTC. Full variable domain (rest looked up from reference TRBV19 and TRBJ2-5): DGGITQSPKYLFRKEGQNVTLSCEQNLNHDAMYWYRQDPGQGLRLIYYSQIVNDFQKGDIAEGYSVSREKKESFPLTVTSAQKNPTAFYLCASKMGATETQYFGPGTRLLVL.

This chain links TRBV7-9 with TRBJ1-3; D is uncertain. Germline CDR1 SEHNR, CDR2 FQNEAQ (reference sequence). The CDR3 runs 15 residues. Between the trimmed V and J ends, which lost 1 base and 1 base, there was a span of 8 bases. This CDR3 reads CASSLGGFSGNTIYF. The CDR3 nucleotides are TGTGCCAGCAGCTTAGGAGGGTTTTCTGGAAACACCATATATTTT.

This clone was seen just once. The chain is built from TRBV18 and TRBJ1-4; unclear D gene. The CDR3 is 15 amino acids. Trimming left V 4 bases short and J 3 bases short, with 12 bases between. Germline V CDR1 and CDR2: KGHSH, LQKENI. CDR3 bases: TGTGCCAGCTCACTCCAAGACACGGCTAATGAAAAACTGTTTTTT. It codes for CASSLQDTANEKLFF.

The chain uses TRBV15 and TRBJ2-3, with TRBD1 identical over 8 bases. The junction had 3 bases not matched to a gene; V was cut back by 4 bases and J by 0 bases. The germline CDR1 and CDR2 sequences are LNHNV and YYDKDF (reference sequence). The CDR3 sequence is 15 residues long. CDR3 DNA sequence: TGTGCCACCAGCACCTGGACAGGGAGCACAGATACGCAGTATTTT. Translated: CATSTWTGSTDTQYF.

The CDR3 loop is CASSLSGLLGTEAFF. CDR3 nucleotides: TGTGCCAGCAGCTTATCGGGACTCCTGGGCACTGAAGCTTTCTTT. This chain uses TRBV11-2 with TRBJ1-1; maybe TRBD1 (5 bases). The CDR3 totals 15 residues. Germline assignment: CDR1 SGHAT and CDR2 FQNNGV. V dropped 2 bases and J dropped 4 bases, with 14 bases sitting between them.

The gene calls are TRBV19 and TRBJ1-2; D is unresolved. This CDR3 contains 14 residues. Per the germline V gene, CDR1 is LNHDA and CDR2 is SQIVND (reference sequence). V was clipped by 5 bases and J by 7 bases, with 17 bases between them. This CDR3 is CASSLAAVGFGYTF. The CDR3 DNA is TGTGCCAGTAGTCTCGCGGCGGTGGGGTTTGGCTACACCTTC.

The rearrangement joins TRBV6-2 or TRBV6-3 to TRBJ1-5; D possibly corresponds to TRBD1 (5 bases). V lost 1 base and J 1 base, leaving 11 bases between the germline ends. The germline gives CDR1 MNHEY, CDR2 SVGEGT. CDR3 length: 16 residues. CDR3 DNA: TGTGCCAGCAGTTACTTGGGGCAGGTCAGCAATCAGCCCCAGCATTTT. Its protein is CASSYLGQVSNQPQHF.

The chain employs TRBV5-1 and TRBJ2-3, with TRBD2 matching 8 bases. Trimming removed 5 bases from V and 3 bases from J; junction bases left unmatched: 11. The CDR3 is 16 amino acids. Germline V gene sequence: CDR1 SGHRS, CDR2 YFSETQ. CDR3 bases: TGCGCCAGCAGTTCCCAAAGCGGGAGAGAAACAGATACGCAGTATTTT. It yields the protein CASSSQSGRETDTQYF.

The chain recombines TRBV9 with TRBJ1-4, with 7 bases lining up with TRBD1. The CDR3 spans 14 residues. Unmatched junction bases numbered 5, after V lost 3 bases and J lost 6 bases. Germline-derived CDR1 and CDR2 are SGDLS and YYNGEE. Here the CDR3 reads CASSGGDSHEKLFF. In nucleotides, the CDR3 is TGTGCCAGCAGCGGCGGGGACAGCCATGAAAAACTGTTTTTT. The entire variable domain, with the rest obtained from reference TRBV9 and TRBJ1-4, is as follows: DSGVTQTPKHLITATGQRVTLRCSPRSGDLSVYWYQQSLDQGLQFLIQYYNGEERAKGNILERFSAQQFPDLHSELNLSSLELGDSALYFCASSGGDSHEKLFFGSGTQLSVL.